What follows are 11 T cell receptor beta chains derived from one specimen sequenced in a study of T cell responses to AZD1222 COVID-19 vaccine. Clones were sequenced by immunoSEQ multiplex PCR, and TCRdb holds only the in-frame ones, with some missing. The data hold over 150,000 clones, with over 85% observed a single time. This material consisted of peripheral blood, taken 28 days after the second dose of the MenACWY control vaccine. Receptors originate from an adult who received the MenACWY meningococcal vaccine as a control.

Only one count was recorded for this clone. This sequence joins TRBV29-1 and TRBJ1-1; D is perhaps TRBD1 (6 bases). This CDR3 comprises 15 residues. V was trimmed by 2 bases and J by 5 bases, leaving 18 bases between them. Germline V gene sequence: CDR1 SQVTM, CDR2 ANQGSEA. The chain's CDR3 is CSVEKLGQGMTEAFF. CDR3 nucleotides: TGCAGCGTTGAAAAGTTAGGGCAGGGGATGACTGAAGCTTTCTTT.

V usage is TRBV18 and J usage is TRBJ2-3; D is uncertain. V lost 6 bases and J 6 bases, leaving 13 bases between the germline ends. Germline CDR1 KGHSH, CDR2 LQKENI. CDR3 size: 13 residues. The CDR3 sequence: CASSQILDDTQYF. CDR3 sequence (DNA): TGTGCCAGCTCCCAGATTCTTGACGATACGCAGTATTTT.

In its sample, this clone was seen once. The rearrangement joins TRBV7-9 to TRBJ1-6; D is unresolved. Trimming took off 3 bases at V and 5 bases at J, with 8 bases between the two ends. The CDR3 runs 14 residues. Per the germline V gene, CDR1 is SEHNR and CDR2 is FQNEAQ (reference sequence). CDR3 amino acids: CASSFNRNNSPLHF. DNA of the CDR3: TGTGCCAGCAGCTTTAACAGAAATAATTCACCCCTCCACTTT.

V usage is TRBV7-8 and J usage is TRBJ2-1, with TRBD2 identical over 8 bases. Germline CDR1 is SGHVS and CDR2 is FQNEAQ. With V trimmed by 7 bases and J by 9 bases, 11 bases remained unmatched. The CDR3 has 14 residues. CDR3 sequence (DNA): TGTGCCAGCACCCGAGCGGGGGATTCATCTGAGCAGTTCTTC. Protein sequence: CASTRAGDSSEQFF.

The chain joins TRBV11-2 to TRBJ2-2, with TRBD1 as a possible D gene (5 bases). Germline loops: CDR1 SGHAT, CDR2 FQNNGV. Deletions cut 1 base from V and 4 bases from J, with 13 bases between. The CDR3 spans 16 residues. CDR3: CASSLVAGYSTGELFF. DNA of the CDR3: TGTGCCAGCAGCTTAGTAGCAGGGTATAGCACCGGGGAGCTGTTTTTT.

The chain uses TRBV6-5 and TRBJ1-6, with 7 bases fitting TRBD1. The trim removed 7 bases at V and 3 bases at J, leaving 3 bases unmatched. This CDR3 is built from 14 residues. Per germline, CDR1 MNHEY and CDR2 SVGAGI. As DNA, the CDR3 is TGTGCCAGCAAGAACAGGGGCTATAATTCACCCCTCCACTTT. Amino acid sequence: CASKNRGYNSPLHF.

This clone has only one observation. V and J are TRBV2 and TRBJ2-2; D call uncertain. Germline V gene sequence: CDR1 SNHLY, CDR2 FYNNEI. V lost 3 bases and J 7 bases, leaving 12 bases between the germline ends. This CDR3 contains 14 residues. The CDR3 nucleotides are TGTGCCAGCAGTGAGCTGGCGGCCAGCGGGGAGCTGTTTTTT. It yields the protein CASSELAASGELFF.

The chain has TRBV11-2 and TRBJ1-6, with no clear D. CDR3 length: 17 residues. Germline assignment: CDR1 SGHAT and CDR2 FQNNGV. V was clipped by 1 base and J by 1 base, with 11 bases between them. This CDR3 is CASSLGVGRSYNSPLHF. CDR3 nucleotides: TGTGCCAGCAGCTTAGGGGTCGGGAGATCCTATAATTCACCCCTCCACTTT. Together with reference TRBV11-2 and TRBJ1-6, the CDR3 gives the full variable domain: EAGVAQSPRYKIIEKRQSVAFWCNPISGHATLYWYQQILGQGPKLLIQFQNNGVVDDSQLPKDRFSAERLKGVDSTLKIQPAKLEDSAVYLCASSLGVGRSYNSPLHFGNGTRLTVT.

DNA of the CDR3: TGTGCCAGCAGTTTTCGGAACAATCAGCCCCAGCATTTT. Residues: CASSFRNNQPQHF. This chain connects TRBV12-3 or TRBV12-4 to TRBJ1-5; no reliable D call. The CDR3 totals 13 residues. Trimming removed 3 bases from V and 3 bases from J, with 6 bases in between.

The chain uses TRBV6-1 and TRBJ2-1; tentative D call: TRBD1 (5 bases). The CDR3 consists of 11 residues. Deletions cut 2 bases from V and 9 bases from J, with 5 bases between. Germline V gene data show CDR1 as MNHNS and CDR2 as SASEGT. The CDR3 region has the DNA TGTGCCAGCAGTGAAAGGGGTGAGCAGTTCTTC. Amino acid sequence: CASSERGEQFF.

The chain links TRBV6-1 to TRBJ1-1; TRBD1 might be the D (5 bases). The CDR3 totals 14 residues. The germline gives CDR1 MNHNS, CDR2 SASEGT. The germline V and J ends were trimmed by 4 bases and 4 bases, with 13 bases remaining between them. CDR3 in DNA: TGTGCCAGCAGTGGGGTAAGGGGAAGCACTGAAGCTTTCTTT. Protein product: CASSGVRGSTEAFF.